This T cell receptor (beta chain) was found in a study of blood T cells in healthy people across ages. Germline assignment: CDR1 LGHDT and CDR2 YNNKEL (reference sequence). The junction had 17 bases not matched to a gene; V was cut back by 4 bases and J by 7 bases. The CDR3 sequence is 18 residues long. The authors ran a second PCR of roughly 6 to 12 cycles using a sample-barcoded 5' primer and a J-beta primer mix. Each CDR3 protein is one row after TCRdb ran MiXCR on the 5' RACE reads. The data hold some 940,000 distinct CDR3 sequences, with 25% to 30% observed a single time. These records were also assigned to another study, of T cells of mothers and their children.

The sequence was collected from a middle-aged woman in good health. The sequencing input was blood. V usage is TRBV3-1 and J usage is TRBJ2-7; TRBD2 aligns across 12 bases. The DNA for the CDR3 is TGTGCCAGCAGCCCGACAGGGACTAGCGGGCTTATTTTGGATGAGCAGTACTTC. Its protein product is CASSPTGTSGLILDEQYF.